Below, one T cell receptor beta chain is given with its context. Other DNA sequences in the sample encode the same CDR3. CD45RO-negative, CCR7-selected cells formed the naive CD8 fraction, which excluded terminally differentiated effector memory CD45RA+ cells. This sample is drawn from a study of shared clonotypes between healthy human individuals. TCRdb's copy holds only in-frame clones and misses some; the assay was immunoSEQ multiplex PCR. The repertoire holds about 610,000 clones, with around 96% as singletons. Specimen: naive CD8+ T cells sorted from blood. This clonotype was sampled from a woman in her thirties in good health.

CDR3 sequence reads: CASSYSSGNTIYF. DNA of the CDR3: TGTGCCAGCAGTTACTCCTCTGGAAACACCATATATTTT. This rearrangement joins TRBV6-5 to TRBJ1-3; D unclear. Trimming removed 0 bases at V and 0 bases at J, with 0 bases between. Germline V gene data show CDR1 as MNHEY and CDR2 as SVGAGI. The CDR3 length is 13 residues.